This is a list of T cell receptor beta chains from one sample in a study of shared clonotypes between healthy human individuals. Sequenced by immunoSEQ multiplex PCR; TCRdb stores in-frame clones only, minus some. The table shows nearly 750,000 clones, with 55% to 80% occurring only once. The sequenced material came from memory CD4+ T cells sorted from blood. These receptors were taken from a woman between 25 and 40 years old in good health. Both conserved end residues are part of each CDR3. The order of the fields is clone size, J gene, V gene, D gene, CDR3 protein, CDR3 DNA. D genes are given only for firm matches. Size values are once, few and many counts, or a class for expanded clones, and some rows have none.

abundance: .
j_gene: TRBJ2-2
v_gene: TRBV5-4
d_gene: TRBD2
CDR3aa: CASSFPGGMRELFF
CDR3nt: TGTGCCAGCAGCTTTCCGGGGGGGATGAGGGAGCTGTTTTTT

abundance: .
j_gene: TRBJ2-3
v_gene: TRBV27
d_gene: .
CDR3aa: CASRPAAGTDTQYF
CDR3nt: TGTGCCAGCAGGCCGGCCGCAGGGACAGATACGCAGTATTTT

abundance: .
j_gene: TRBJ1-5
v_gene: TRBV6-5
d_gene: TRBD1
CDR3aa: CASSWTGGTRNQPQHF
CDR3nt: TGTGCCAGCAGTTGGACAGGGGGGACGCGCAATCAGCCCCAGCATTTT

abundance: .
j_gene: TRBJ2-1
v_gene: TRBV7-9
d_gene: .
CDR3aa: CASSSGFYNEQFF
CDR3nt: TGTGCCAGCAGCTCAGGGTTCTACAATGAGCAGTTCTTC

abundance: .
j_gene: TRBJ1-1
v_gene: TRBV28
d_gene: .
CDR3aa: CAGARLANTEAFF
CDR3nt: TGTGCCGGGGCGAGGCTGGCGAACACTGAAGCTTTCTTT

abundance: once
j_gene: TRBJ2-7
v_gene: TRBV7-6
d_gene: TRBD2
CDR3aa: CASSLMAGGLMSEQYF
CDR3nt: TGTGCCAGCAGCTTAATGGCGGGAGGGCTTATGAGCGAGCAGTACTTC

abundance: once
j_gene: TRBJ2-7
v_gene: TRBV19
d_gene: .
CDR3aa: CASSMSRGEQYF
CDR3nt: TGTGCCAGTAGTATGAGCCGAGGCGAGCAGTACTTC

abundance: .
j_gene: TRBJ2-7
v_gene: TRBV6-5
d_gene: .
CDR3aa: CASRPGTDPLYEQYF
CDR3nt: TGTGCCAGCAGACCTGGCACAGATCCTCTCTACGAGCAGTACTTC

abundance: .
j_gene: TRBJ1-1
v_gene: TRBV28
d_gene: .
CDR3aa: CASSFRGLGVNTEAFF
CDR3nt: TGTGCCAGCAGTTTTAGAGGTTTAGGGGTAAACACTGAAGCTTTCTTT

abundance: .
j_gene: TRBJ2-7
v_gene: TRBV6-1
d_gene: .
CDR3aa: CASSVERAHEQYF
CDR3nt: TGTGCCAGCAGTGTAGAGCGGGCCCACGAGCAGTACTTC

abundance: once
j_gene: TRBJ2-3
v_gene: TRBV9
d_gene: .
CDR3aa: CASSRGESTDTQYF
CDR3nt: TGTGCCAGCAGCCGAGGGGAATCCACAGATACGCAGTATTTT

abundance: .
j_gene: TRBJ2-2
v_gene: TRBV11-2
d_gene: .
CDR3aa: CASSLGGGRGLTGELFF
CDR3nt: TGTGCCAGCAGCCTTGGCGGGGGTAGGGGGCTCACCGGGGAGCTGTTTTTT

abundance: .
j_gene: TRBJ2-7
v_gene: TRBV27
d_gene: .
CDR3aa: CASRGGGPYEQYF
CDR3nt: TGTGCCAGCAGAGGGGGTGGCCCCTACGAGCAGTACTTC

abundance: few
j_gene: TRBJ2-1
v_gene: TRBV30
d_gene: .
CDR3aa: CAWRPGTLSYNEQFF
CDR3nt: TGTGCCTGGAGGCCCGGGACACTTTCATACAATGAGCAGTTCTTC

abundance: many
j_gene: TRBJ2-5
v_gene: TRBV18
d_gene: .
CDR3aa: CASSPMDETQYF
CDR3nt: TGTGCCAGCTCACCAATGGACGAGACCCAGTACTTC

abundance: .
j_gene: TRBJ2-2
v_gene: TRBV4-1
d_gene: TRBD2
CDR3aa: CASSQIAGGNVAGELFF
CDR3nt: TGCGCCAGCAGCCAAATCGCGGGAGGGAATGTTGCGGGGGAGCTGTTTTTT

abundance: .
j_gene: TRBJ1-5
v_gene: TRBV19
d_gene: .
CDR3aa: CASSYSYNQPQHF
CDR3nt: TGTGCCAGTAGTTACAGCTACAATCAGCCCCAGCATTTT

abundance: .
j_gene: TRBJ2-3
v_gene: TRBV19
d_gene: .
CDR3aa: CASSTKTSTQDDTQYF
CDR3nt: TGTGCCAGTAGTACCAAGACTAGTACACAGGATGATACGCAGTATTTT

abundance: .
j_gene: TRBJ2-5
v_gene: TRBV29-1
d_gene: .
CDR3aa: CSVATGPGETQYF
CDR3nt: TGCAGCGTGGCTACAGGGCCGGGGGAGACCCAGTACTTC

abundance: few
j_gene: TRBJ2-1
v_gene: TRBV30
d_gene: .
CDR3aa: CAWSGYNEQFF
CDR3nt: TGTGCCTGGAGCGGGTACAATGAGCAGTTCTTC

abundance: .
j_gene: TRBJ1-1
v_gene: TRBV6-1
d_gene: .
CDR3aa: CASSAAGRGVFAFF
CDR3nt: TGTGCCAGCAGTGCCGCAGGAAGGGGGGTTTTTGCTTTCTTT

abundance: .
j_gene: TRBJ1-5
v_gene: TRBV18
d_gene: .
CDR3aa: CASSPSGDQPQHF
CDR3nt: TGTGCCAGCTCACCTTCCGGAGATCAGCCCCAGCATTTT

abundance: .
j_gene: TRBJ2-5
v_gene: TRBV10-1
d_gene: .
CDR3aa: CASSPPLYRGQETQYF
CDR3nt: TGCGCCAGCAGTCCCCCGCTTTATCGGGGCCAAGAGACCCAGTACTTC

abundance: .
j_gene: TRBJ2-5
v_gene: TRBV5-1
d_gene: .
CDR3aa: CASSLTGTEETQYF
CDR3nt: TGCGCCAGCAGCTTGACAGGGACGGAAGAGACCCAGTACTTC

abundance: .
j_gene: TRBJ2-3
v_gene: TRBV7-3
d_gene: TRBD2
CDR3aa: CASSLQGLAGGPRNTQYF
CDR3nt: TGTGCCAGCAGCCTCCAGGGACTAGCGGGAGGGCCAAGAAATACGCAGTATTTT

abundance: .
j_gene: TRBJ2-1
v_gene: TRBV7-9
d_gene: TRBD2
CDR3aa: CASSLAGGRVDEQFF
CDR3nt: TGTGCCAGCAGCTTAGCTGGCGGGAGGGTCGATGAGCAGTTCTTC

abundance: .
j_gene: TRBJ2-5
v_gene: TRBV7-9
d_gene: .
CDR3aa: CASSLGVQYF
CDR3nt: TGTGCCAGCAGCTTAGGGGTCCAGTACTTC

abundance: few
j_gene: TRBJ2-2
v_gene: TRBV29-1
d_gene: TRBD2
CDR3aa: CSVAGVWTGELFF
CDR3nt: TGCAGCGTAGCGGGAGTTTGGACCGGGGAGCTGTTTTTT

abundance: .
j_gene: TRBJ1-5
v_gene: TRBV5-6
d_gene: TRBD1
CDR3aa: CASSLRTGIGQPQHF
CDR3nt: TGTGCCAGCAGCTTGAGGACAGGGATTGGTCAGCCCCAGCATTTT

abundance: few
j_gene: TRBJ1-2
v_gene: TRBV30
d_gene: .
CDR3aa: CAWIHSSYGYTF
CDR3nt: TGTGCCTGGATCCACTCGAGCTATGGCTACACCTTC

abundance: .
j_gene: TRBJ2-7
v_gene: TRBV2
d_gene: .
CDR3aa: CASSERRGEQYF
CDR3nt: TGTGCCAGCAGTGAAAGGCGGGGTGAGCAGTACTTC

abundance: few
j_gene: TRBJ2-3
v_gene: TRBV6-6
d_gene: .
CDR3aa: CASSYSNGGLYF
CDR3nt: TGTGCCAGCAGTTACTCGAACGGGGGACTGTATTTT

abundance: .
j_gene: TRBJ2-2
v_gene: TRBV5-5
d_gene: TRBD1
CDR3aa: CASSLPTGVGTGELFF
CDR3nt: TGTGCCAGCAGCTTGCCTACAGGGGTAGGAACCGGGGAGCTGTTTTTT

abundance: .
j_gene: TRBJ1-6
v_gene: TRBV19
d_gene: TRBD1
CDR3aa: CARQGNSPLHF
CDR3nt: TGTGCCAGACAGGGGAATTCACCCCTCCACTTT

abundance: .
j_gene: TRBJ1-5
v_gene: TRBV28
d_gene: .
CDR3aa: CASSSGVVKPQHF
CDR3nt: TGTGCCAGCAGTTCGGGAGTAGTGAAGCCCCAGCATTTT

abundance: .
j_gene: TRBJ2-7
v_gene: TRBV27
d_gene: .
CDR3aa: CASSSVARGAYEQYF
CDR3nt: TGTGCCAGCAGTTCGGTCGCCAGGGGGGCCTACGAGCAGTACTTC

abundance: .
j_gene: TRBJ2-3
v_gene: TRBV6-6
d_gene: TRBD2
CDR3aa: CASSPREVITDTQYF
CDR3nt: TGTGCCAGCAGCCCTCGGGAGGTAATCACAGATACGCAGTATTTT

abundance: .
j_gene: TRBJ1-1
v_gene: TRBV2
d_gene: .
CDR3aa: CASSEAAGNTEAFF
CDR3nt: TGTGCCAGCAGTGAAGCGGCGGGGAACACTGAAGCTTTCTTT

abundance: few
j_gene: TRBJ1-1
v_gene: TRBV6-1
d_gene: TRBD1
CDR3aa: CATCPWTGEDTEAFF
CDR3nt: TGTGCCACCTGCCCTTGGACAGGGGAGGACACTGAAGCTTTCTTT

abundance: once
j_gene: TRBJ1-4
v_gene: TRBV9
d_gene: TRBD1
CDR3aa: CASSVGRQGAGEKLFF
CDR3nt: TGTGCCAGCAGCGTGGGAAGACAGGGGGCGGGTGAAAAACTGTTTTTT